Here is one TCR beta chain with its context. The sample belongs to a study of T cells in Graves' hyperthyroidism and ophthalmopathy. V lost 10 bases and J 8 bases, leaving 18 bases between the germline ends. In germline, CDR1 is MNHNS, CDR2 SASEGT. The CDR3 consists of 13 residues. What was amplified from RNA transcripts were TCR beta CDR3 regions. In the first-round RT-PCR of the TCR CDR3, the HTBI primer set was used. TCRdb re-called the multiplex PCR reads with MiXCR, one entry per CDR3 protein. The sample lists about 770,000 distinct CDR3 sequences, around 20% occurring once. This clonotype originated in a woman in her fifties or sixties with Graves' hyperthyroidism that later progressed to Graves' ophthalmopathy. This rearrangement joins TRBV6-1 to TRBJ1-5, with D maybe TRBD1 (5 bases). Sequencing was carried out using blood. As DNA, the CDR3 is TGTGCCACCCTTAGGACACGTACCGAGCCCCAGCATTTT. This encodes CATLRTRTEPQHF.